The 3 T cell receptor beta chains reported below all come from one sample, sequenced in a study of blood T cell repertoires in COVID-19 (dated by TCRdb to the early 2020s). Libraries came from the immunoSEQ multiplex PCR assay. TCRdb limited this immuneACCESS table to in-frame rearrangements with V and J called. A share of clones is missing; checked studies link under half to unresolved V genes, and the rest is unexplained. The sample table records a few hundred thousand clones; around four fifths of these occur just once. The top ten clones comprise approximately 1.8% of the sample. Sequencing input: peripheral blood. These receptors all come from a man younger than 45 who had recovered from COVID-19.

The CDR3 reads CASTQGVSPYGYTF. The CDR3 DNA reads TGTGCCAGCACCCAGGGGGTAAGCCCCTATGGCTACACCTTC. V and J are TRBV6-6 and TRBJ1-2, with 7 bases fitting TRBD1. CDR1 is MNHNY and CDR2 is SVGAGI in the germline V gene (reference sequence). The CDR3 sequence is 14 residues long. V shed 7 bases, J shed 4 bases, and the junction held 9 bases outside the gene matches.

The V and J genes are TRBV7-9 and TRBJ2-5; TRBD1 might be the D (7 bases). In germline, CDR1 is SEHNR, CDR2 FQNEAQ (reference sequence). The V end lost 5 bases, the J end lost 1 base, and 14 bases lay between the germline ends. The CDR3 loop spans 15 amino acids. Here the CDR3 reads CASSPGDRSQETQYF. The CDR3 DNA follows: TGTGCCAGCAGCCCGGGGGACAGATCCCAAGAGACCCAGTACTTC.

The gene calls are TRBV5-5 and TRBJ1-1, with D possibly matching TRBD1 (6 bases). V lost 4 bases and J lost 11, with 15 bases in between. The length of the CDR3 is 12 residues. From germline, CDR1 is SGHKS and CDR2 YYEKEE (reference sequence). CDR3 sequence reads: CASSIQGLEAFF. DNA for the CDR3: TGTGCCAGCAGCATACAGGGTCTTGAGGCTTTCTTT.